The 16 T cell receptor beta chains in this list originate from one sample, sequenced in a study of blood T cell repertoires in COVID-19. Libraries were prepared by immunoSEQ multiplex PCR; TCRdb keeps only in-frame clonotypes and omits some of them. The sample holds about 71,000 clones, about nine tenths seen once. What was sequenced was peripheral blood. The receptors here all came from a woman between 18 and 30 years old with acute or convalescent COVID-19.

The CDR3, as DNA: TGTGCCACCAGCAACCGGGTCGTGAATGAGCAGTTCTTC. Protein product: CATSNRVVNEQFF. This chain joins TRBV15 and TRBJ2-1; D unresolved. Trimming took off 4 bases at V and 7 bases at J, with 11 bases between the two ends. The CDR3 extends over 13 amino acids. Germline CDR1 reads LNHNV; CDR2 reads YYDKDF (reference sequence).

This sequence joins TRBV6-1 and TRBJ1-1, with D uncertain. Germline-derived CDR1 and CDR2 are MNHNS and SASEGT. The CDR3 has 10 amino acids. The V end was cut by 3 bases, the J end by 7 bases, with 3 bases between. CDR3 sequence: CASSEYEAFF. The CDR3 region has the DNA TGTGCCAGCAGTGAGTATGAAGCTTTCTTT.

This chain uses TRBV9 with TRBJ2-1; 9 bases are a match to TRBD2. With V trimmed by 2 bases and J by 7 bases, 7 bases remained unmatched. Germline V gene data show CDR1 as SGDLS and CDR2 as YYNGEE. The CDR3 runs to 15 residues. The CDR3, as DNA: TGTGCCAGCAGCGTTTCTAGCGGGGAGTGGAATGAGCAGTTCTTC. Translation: CASSVSSGEWNEQFF. Based on the CDR3 plus reference TRBV9 and TRBJ2-1, the full variable domain is DSGVTQTPKHLITATGQRVTLRCSPRSGDLSVYWYQQSLDQGLQFLIQYYNGEERAKGNILERFSAQQFPDLHSELNLSSLELGDSALYFCASSVSSGEWNEQFFGPGTRLTVL.

J is TRBJ1-3 and V is TRBV4-1; 8 nucleotides agree with TRBD1. V lost 0 bases to trimming and J lost 0 bases; unmatched junction nucleotides: 4. This CDR3 is built from 17 residues. Germline V lookup: CDR1 MGHRA, CDR2 YSYEKL. The CDR3 is CASSQEGQANSGNTIYF. CDR3 coding DNA: TGCGCCAGCAGCCAAGAGGGACAGGCTAACTCTGGAAACACCATATATTTT.

V is TRBV9 and J is TRBJ1-5; D perhaps matches TRBD1 (6 bases). The CDR3 has 14 amino acids. Deletions cut 3 bases from V and 3 bases from J, with 10 bases between. Germline values: CDR1 SGDLS, CDR2 YYNGEE. CDR3 nucleotides: TGTGCCAGCAGCGAGGGGGGGGACAATCAGCCCCAGCATTTT. It is translated as CASSEGGDNQPQHF.

The chain combines TRBV2 with TRBJ1-3; no definite D call. Germline CDR1 reads SNHLY; CDR2 reads FYNNEI. The germline V and J ends were trimmed by 5 bases and 0 bases, with 8 bases remaining between them. This CDR3 has 14 amino acids. CDR3 amino acids: CASSPGNSGNTIYF. The CDR3 nucleotides are TGTGCCAGCAGTCCAGGTAACTCTGGAAACACCATATATTTT.

The chain joins TRBV6-5 to TRBJ1-3, with a possible D match to TRBD1 (6 bases). Trimming took 5 bases from V and 4 from J, leaving 15 bases between them. The CDR3 contains 15 residues. Germline CDR1 and CDR2: MNHEY and SVGAGI. The CDR3 bases are TGTGCCAGCAGTCCATCTACGACAGGAGGAAACACCATATATTTT. This sequence encodes CASSPSTTGGNTIYF.

About this clone itself: In the same sample, other DNA sequences code for this CDR3. J is TRBJ1-3 and V is TRBV5-1, with D maybe TRBD1 (5 bases). The CDR3 covers 15 residues. Trimming left V 1 base short and J 2 bases short, with 10 bases between. CDR1 is SGHRS, CDR2 YFSETQ, per germline. CDR3 sequence: CASSLQGVTGNTIYF. CDR3 in DNA: TGCGCCAGCAGCTTGCAGGGCGTCACTGGAAACACCATATATTTT.

This clone was counted once. This chain links TRBV7-8 with TRBJ2-7; the match to TRBD2 covers 7 bases. Germline V CDR1 and CDR2: SGHVS, FQNEAQ. This CDR3 has 18 amino acids. V was clipped by 2 bases and J by 5 bases; unmatched bases: 18. The CDR3 sequence is CASSLLHGGAGVPHEQYF. DNA for the CDR3: TGTGCCAGCAGCTTATTACATGGAGGGGCGGGAGTTCCCCACGAGCAGTACTTC.

The V call is TRBV5-6, the J call TRBJ2-3; 10 bases map to TRBD2. V gave up 4 bases and J gave up 6 bases; unmatched junction bases: 8. Germline V gives CDR1 SGHDT, CDR2 YYEEEE. The CDR3 is 15 amino acids. DNA for the CDR3: TGTGCCAGCAGCCCATCCGGACTAGCGGTCGATACGCAGTATTTT. This translates into CASSPSGLAVDTQYF.

The rearrangement links TRBV28 to TRBJ1-2; 8 bases line up with TRBD1. Germline V lookup: CDR1 MDHEN, CDR2 SYDVKM. The junction had 10 bases not matched to a gene; V was cut back by 5 bases and J by 8 bases. The CDR3 has 14 amino acids. CDR3 sequence: CASSGLTGAQGYTF. The CDR3 nucleotides are TGTGCCAGCAGTGGACTGACAGGGGCGCAGGGCTACACCTTC.

The chain couples TRBV30 to TRBJ1-2, with no clear D. V was cut by 0 bases and J by 4 bases, with 12 bases left in between. The CDR3 sequence is 14 residues long. Germline V gives CDR1 GTSNPN, CDR2 SVGIG (reference sequence). CDR3 loop: CAWSVRKLPYGYTF. CDR3 DNA sequence: TGTGCCTGGAGTGTGAGGAAACTCCCCTATGGCTACACCTTC.

The chain has TRBV29-1 and TRBJ2-1; 10 nucleotides agree with TRBD2. This CDR3 spans 14 amino acids. Trimming cost V 6 bases and J 3 bases; bases outside gene matches: 5. The germline CDR1 and CDR2 sequences are SQVTM and ANQGSEA. The CDR3 region has the DNA TGCAGCGTCTTACTAGCGGGGAACTACAATGAGCAGTTCTTC. This sequence encodes CSVLLAGNYNEQFF.

The genes are TRBV3-1 (or the pseudogene TRBV3-2) and TRBJ1-2; tentative D call: TRBD1 (5 bases). Trimming cost V 2 bases and J 12 bases, with 16 bases left between them. Germline CDR1 and CDR2: LGHDT and YNNKEL (reference sequence). The CDR3 covers 13 residues. The chain's CDR3 is CASSQSRGGVNTF. The DNA for the CDR3 is TGTGCCAGCAGCCAATCCCGAGGAGGGGTCAACACCTTC.

The rearrangement joins TRBV2 to TRBJ2-7, with D possibly TRBD2 on 7 matching bases. The germline gives CDR1 SNHLY, CDR2 FYNNEI. V shed 0 bases and J shed 2 bases, with 23 bases lying between them. The CDR3 is made up of 19 amino acids. The CDR3 DNA reads as TGTGCCAGCAGTGAAGCACGGGGGGCGGTCGGGCGGCGTACCTACGAGCAGTACTTC. Residues: CASSEARGAVGRRTYEQYF.

The J gene is TRBJ2-2, the V gene TRBV11-2; D remains unclear. This CDR3 contains 16 residues. V was pared by 5 bases and J by 4 bases, with 17 bases between. CDR1 is SGHAT, CDR2 FQNNGV, per germline. CDR3 amino acids: CASSGNRVPSTGELFF. Here the CDR3 DNA reads TGTGCCAGCAGCGGAAACCGGGTTCCTAGCACCGGGGAGCTGTTTTTT.